These T cell receptor beta chains were read from a single sample in a study of CD8+CD57+ T cells in acquired aplastic anemia. MiXCR, run by TCRdb on the reads, gives a single entry per CDR3 protein. The data contain 150,000 to 200,000 distinct CDR3 sequences, around 52% of them singletons. The sequencing sample was made of sorted CD4+, CD8+, or CD8+CD57+ T cells (not recorded which) from PBMCs. All receptors come from a human donor with aplastic anemia. CDR3s include the opening cysteine and the closing phenylalanine or tryptophan. The D gene is left open where the match is weak. Clone size appears in some rows only: once, few, many, or a class for an expanded clone.

CDR3 length | D gene | J gene | clone size | V gene | CDR3 DNA | CDR3 protein
16 | TRBD1 | TRBJ1-3 | many | TRBV12-3/TRBV12-4 | TGTGCCAGCAACCTTCCCGGACAGGGAGCGGGAAACACCATATATTTT | CASNLPGQGAGNTIYF
12 | NA | TRBJ1-3 | NA | TRBV6-5 | TGTGCCAGCAGTTACGGGGGAAACACCATATATTTT | CASSYGGNTIYF
13 | NA | TRBJ1-6 | few | TRBV2 | TGTGCCAGCAAAGGTGATTATAATTCACCCCTCCACTTT | CASKGDYNSPLHF
13 | NA | TRBJ2-2 | NA | TRBV20-1 | TGCAGTGCTAGACAGCTTAACACCGGGGAGCTGTTTTTT | CSARQLNTGELFF
17 | TRBD2 | TRBJ2-3 | few | TRBV4-1 | TGCGCCAGCAGCCATCCCCCGGGACTAGTCCTATCAGATACGCAGTATTTT | CASSHPPGLVLSDTQYF
13 | NA | TRBJ1-2 | NA | TRBV10-2 | TGCGCCAGCGAGTCAGGGTCTGGCTATGGCTACACCTTC | CASESGSGYGYTF
14 | TRBD1 | TRBJ1-1 | few | TRBV19 | TGTGCCAGTAGTCTGGACAGGGTGAACACTGAAGCTTTCTTT | CASSLDRVNTEAFF
17 | NA | TRBJ2-5 | NA | TRBV25-1 | TGTGCCAGCACCCGCCGGCAGGGTCTACCGGTCCAAGAGACCCAGTACTTC | CASTRRQGLPVQETQYF
14 | TRBD2 | TRBJ2-5 | NA | TRBV2 | TGTGCCAGCAGCGGACTAGCGGGAGTGGAGACCCAGTACTTC | CASSGLAGVETQYF
12 | NA | TRBJ1-1 | many | TRBV20-1 | TGCAGTGCTAGAGATCGGGGGTTTGAAGCTTTCTTT | CSARDRGFEAFF
13 | TRBD2 | TRBJ2-5 | NA | TRBV11-3 | TGTGCCACCAGCGGGGGGCCCGGGGAGACCCAGTACTTC | CATSGGPGETQYF
10 | NA | TRBJ2-3 | NA | TRBV12-3/TRBV12-4 | TGTGCCAGATCTGCAGGGACGCAGTATTTT | CARSAGTQYF
16 | NA | TRBJ2-3 | NA | TRBV20-1 | TGCAGTGCCCCCCCACGGCGGGGGCTCATATCCGATACGCAGTATTTT | CSAPPRRGLISDTQYF
16 | TRBD2 | TRBJ2-7 | NA | TRBV10-3 | TGTGCCATCAGTGAAACGGGACTAGCGGGATTCTACGAGCAGTACTTC | CAISETGLAGFYEQYF
12 | TRBD1 | TRBJ1-2 | NA | TRBV7-2 | TGTGCCAGCAGCTTGACAGGGAACGGCTACACCTTC | CASSLTGNGYTF
13 | NA | TRBJ2-7 | once | TRBV19 | TGTGCCAGTAGTATTAGTGGCACCTACGAGCAGTACTTC | CASSISGTYEQYF
15 | NA | TRBJ2-6 | NA | TRBV6-2/TRBV6-3 | TGTGCCAGCTCGGATACCCTCTCTGGGGCCAACGTCCTGACTTTC | CASSDTLSGANVLTF
15 | TRBD1 | TRBJ2-3 | few | TRBV9 | TGTGCCTCCGGGGCCGGACAGGGAGGAGCAGATACGCAGTATTTT | CASGAGQGGADTQYF
17 | TRBD2 | TRBJ2-7 | many | TRBV20-1 | TGCAGTGCCACGGGACTAGCGGGACCTCTGAGCTCCTACGAGCAGTACTTC | CSATGLAGPLSSYEQYF
13 | NA | TRBJ1-5 | few | TRBV30 | TGTGCCTGGAGTCCAGGGGAGAGTCAGCCCCAGCATTTT | CAWSPGESQPQHF
14 | NA | TRBJ1-6 | many | TRBV9 | TGTGCCAGCAGCGTAGGCGGGGAAAATTCACCCCTCCACTTT | CASSVGGENSPLHF
14 | NA | TRBJ1-2 | NA | TRBV27 | TGTGCCAGCACGAAAAATCCTACAGTCTATGGCTACACCTTC | CASTKNPTVYGYTF
13 | TRBD1 | TRBJ1-1 | NA | TRBV29-1 | TGCAGCGTTGCGGACAGGTTGAACACTGAAGCTTTCTTT | CSVADRLNTEAFF
14 | NA | TRBJ1-1 | NA | TRBV6-2/TRBV6-3 | TGTGCCAGCAGCTTACCGACAGCGGTGAATGAAGCTTTCTTT | CASSLPTAVNEAFF
11 | NA | TRBJ1-1 | NA | TRBV29-1 | TGCAGCGTTGTATCCGGGTCTGAAGCTTTCTTT | CSVVSGSEAFF
14 | NA | TRBJ2-7 | NA | TRBV6-1 | TGTGCCAGCAGCTGGACCGCCAGCTCCTACGAGCAGTACTTC | CASSWTASSYEQYF
11 | NA | TRBJ1-1 | few | TRBV30 | TGTGCCCTGCTCCTTAGCACTGAAGCTTTCTTT | CALLLSTEAFF
14 | NA | TRBJ1-1 | few | TRBV27 | TGTGCCAGCAGTTTATCGAGAGGGGTTGTGAGTGCTTTCTTT | CASSLSRGVVSAFF